The subject of this entry is one T cell receptor beta chain. This clone was observed a handful of times. Which antigen it targets is not known. One base away there is no much larger clone; base qualities are not given. These data originate in a study of T cell responses to AZD1222 COVID-19 vaccine (dated by TCRdb to the early 2020s). Notes on the research overall: TCR sequencing was performed for more than 230 trial participants, of whom 207 were given two doses of AZD1222 and around 25 were given two doses of MenACWY control vaccine. Trial participants were enrolled by age into 18-55, 56-69 and 70-plus year subgroups, with around 140, 26 and 57 TCR-sequenced participants respectively. Broader findings and caveats from the paper: Conclusions about previously exposed vaccinees are limited, since just 6 or 7 AZD1222 recipients were seropositive for SARS-CoV-2 at baseline. The whole spike protein was spanned by vaccine-associated CD4 TCRs, and dominant responses were seen in regions 160-218 and 743-854. Epitopes outside the regions mutated in the B.1.351 and B.1.1.7 variants were reportedly recognized by nearly half of the unique spike-specific TCRs. A significant rise in spike-specific TCR breadth and depth was observed after two AZD1222 doses relative to day 0 and relative to MenACWY recipients. Because no day 14 peak-response samples were available, repertoires were characterized only after the peak T cell response. In the small 56-69-year group, the increase in depth fell short of significance, most likely because of low power. Participants were mostly white British, with more females than males. The authors suggested clonal diversity may have been underestimated.

The CDR3 regions of human TCRbeta chains were analyzed by immunosequencing. Per the authors' processing: TCRs in the repertoires were compared against a reference library of SARS-CoV-2-specific TCRs that had been generated with the MIRA antigen-specificity platform. Breadth was defined as the fraction of unique TCRs that were SARS-CoV-2-associated, and depth was defined as the fraction of total T cells that were SARS-CoV-2-associated. Using the MIRA data, each spike-specific TCR was mapped to the spike region that the TCR reacts to and placed in a CD4 or CD8 class. Log10-transformed breadth and depth values were compared by one-way ANOVA with Sidak's multiple comparisons tests. As stored in TCRdb, this immuneACCESS dataset retains in-frame rearrangements with V and J assigned. A fraction of the clones does not appear; measured against another copy, unresolved V genes explain less than half of the discrepancy, and the remainder lacks a known reason. The D gene and trimming were derived from the DNA, and the V and J assignments and clone size from that table. This sample comprises 150,000 to 200,000 clones, 92% of them detected only once. The ten largest account for 1% to 1.5% of the sample.

V trim: 7 bases; J trim: 8 bases; unmatched bases: 14. Per the germline V gene, MDHEN is the CDR1 and SYDVKM is the CDR2. Including the terminal cysteine and phenylalanine, the CDR3 comprises 15 residues. The sequence is cut down to CDR3 DNA, 45 bases in frame from base 1. Explained via the paper, the time point label denotes: about 28 days (+/-7) after the second vaccine dose. AZD1222 recipients with second doses at about 4 weeks or about 12 weeks were pooled, because spike-specific TCR depth and breadth did not differ between schedules. Samples from vaccinated people were obtained from the UK trials COV001 and COV002, which included a single-blind randomized controlled phase 2/3 trial of AZD1222 (ChAdOx1 nCoV-19) in healthy adults. Trial participant PBMC samples were collected at day 0 and day 28 after the second dose for TCRbeta chain sequencing.

The TCR sequence derives from an adult who received the AZD1222 COVID-19 vaccine. The sequence joins TRBV28 to TRBJ1-2; the junction holds 9 bases that match TRBD1. The specimen comprised peripheral blood, sampled 28 days after the second AZD1222 dose. The CDR3 reads as follows: CASTPRGQGFLGYTF. The nucleotide sequence reads as follows: TGTGCCAGCACCCCTAGGGGACAGGGTTTTCTCGGCTACACCTTC.